The present TCR beta chain was sequenced within a study of immune evolution from preneoplasia to lung adenocarcinoma. Study-wide background: HLA loss of heterozygosity: under 7.5% AIS, about 15% MIA, about 35% ADC, none AAH.

Trimming shortened V by 2 bases and J by 4 bases, and 9 bases separated the two germline ends. From germline, CDR1 is GTSNPN and CDR2 SVGIG (reference sequence). This CDR3 region has 13 residues. The repertoire was sequenced with immunoSEQ multiplex PCR; TCRdb's copy has only in-frame clones and lacks some. The sample yields 4,200 or so clones, over 75% seen once. J is TRBJ1-5 and V is TRBV30; tentatively, D is TRBD1 (5 bases). The clonotype was recovered from a person aged 50-59 years with lung adenocarcinoma. Source material: FFPE invasive lung adenocarcinoma tissue. Here the CDR3 DNA reads TGTGCCTGGAGTCAGACAGCTAATCAGCCCCAGCATTTT. Protein product: CAWSQTANQPQHF.